This note documents a single TCR beta chain sequence. Its antigen is currently unknown. Libraries were prepared by immunoSEQ multiplex PCR; TCRdb keeps only in-frame clonotypes and omits some of them. Of about 14,000 clones listed, 65% to 85% are singletons. These data come from a study of T cells in tumors after PD-1 blockade. About the research overall: During anti-PD-1 treatment, some patients continued daily vismodegib 150 mg.

Trimming pared 6 bases from V and 4 bases from J, leaving 16 bases between. Germline CDR1 and CDR2: SGDLS and YYNGEE. The CDR3 totals 14 residues. General observations from the study: Peripheral recruitment is suggested, as some novel exhausted tumor clones were in pre-treatment blood.

Sequencing used PBMCs, obtained after anti-PD-1 treatment. The chain links TRBV9 to TRBJ1-1; no definite D call. The sequence was obtained from a human donor with basal cell carcinoma. CDR3 protein: CASMQNPRSTEAFF. Here the CDR3 DNA reads TGTGCCAGCATGCAAAACCCTCGGTCCACTGAAGCTTTCTTT.